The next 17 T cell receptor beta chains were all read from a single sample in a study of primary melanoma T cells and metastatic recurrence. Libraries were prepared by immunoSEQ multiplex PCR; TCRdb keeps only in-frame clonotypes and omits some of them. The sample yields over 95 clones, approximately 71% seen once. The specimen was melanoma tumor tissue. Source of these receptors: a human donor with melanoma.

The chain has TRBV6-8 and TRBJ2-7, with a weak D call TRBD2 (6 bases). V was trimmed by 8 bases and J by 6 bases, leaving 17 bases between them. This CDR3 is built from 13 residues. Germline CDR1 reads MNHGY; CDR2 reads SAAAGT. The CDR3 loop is CASATGDRGEQYF. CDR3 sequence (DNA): TGTGCCAGCGCGACGGGAGACCGCGGCGAGCAGTACTTC.

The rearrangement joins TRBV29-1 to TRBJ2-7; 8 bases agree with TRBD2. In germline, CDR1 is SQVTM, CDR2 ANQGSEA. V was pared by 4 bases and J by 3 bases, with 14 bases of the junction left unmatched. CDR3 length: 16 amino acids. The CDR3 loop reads CSVVGEGLVTNYEQYF. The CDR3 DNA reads TGCAGCGTTGTAGGTGAGGGACTAGTCACTAACTACGAGCAGTACTTC.

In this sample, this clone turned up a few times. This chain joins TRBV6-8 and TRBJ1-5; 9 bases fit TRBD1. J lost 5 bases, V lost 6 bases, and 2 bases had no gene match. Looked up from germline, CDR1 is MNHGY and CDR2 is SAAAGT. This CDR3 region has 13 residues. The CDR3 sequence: CASRWTGDQPQHF. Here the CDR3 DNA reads TGTGCCAGCAGGTGGACAGGGGATCAGCCCCAGCATTTT.

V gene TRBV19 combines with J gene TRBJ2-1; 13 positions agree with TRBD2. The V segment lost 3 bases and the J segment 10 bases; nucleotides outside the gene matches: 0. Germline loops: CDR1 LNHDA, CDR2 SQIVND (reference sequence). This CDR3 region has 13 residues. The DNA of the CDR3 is TGTGCCAGTAGTATGGGACTAGCGGGAGAGCAGTTCTTC. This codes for CASSMGLAGEQFF. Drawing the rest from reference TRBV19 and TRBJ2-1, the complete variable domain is DGGITQSPKYLFRKEGQNVTLSCEQNLNHDAMYWYRQDPGQGLRLIYYSQIVNDFQKGDIAEGYSVSREKKESFPLTVTSAQKNPTAFYLCASSMGLAGEQFFGPGTRLTVL.

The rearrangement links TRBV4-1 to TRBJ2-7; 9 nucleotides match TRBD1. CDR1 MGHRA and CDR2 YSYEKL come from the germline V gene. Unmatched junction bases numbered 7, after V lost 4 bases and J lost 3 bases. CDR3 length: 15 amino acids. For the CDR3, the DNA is TGCGCCAGCAGCCGCGCCGGGACAGGGAACTACGAGCAGTACTTC. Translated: CASSRAGTGNYEQYF.

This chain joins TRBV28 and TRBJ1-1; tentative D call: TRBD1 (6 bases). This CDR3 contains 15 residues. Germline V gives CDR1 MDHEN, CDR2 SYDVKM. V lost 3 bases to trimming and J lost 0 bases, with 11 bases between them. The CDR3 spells CASSFPQGLNTEAFF. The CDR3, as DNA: TGTGCCAGCAGTTTCCCCCAGGGGCTGAACACTGAAGCTTTCTTT.

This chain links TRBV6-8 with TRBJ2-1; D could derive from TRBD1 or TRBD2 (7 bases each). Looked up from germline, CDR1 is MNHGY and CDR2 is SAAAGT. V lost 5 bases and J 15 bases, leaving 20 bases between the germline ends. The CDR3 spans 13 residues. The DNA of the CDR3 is TGTGCCAGCAGTGGGGGGGACAGATCGGACCCGTTCTTC. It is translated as CASSGGDRSDPFF.

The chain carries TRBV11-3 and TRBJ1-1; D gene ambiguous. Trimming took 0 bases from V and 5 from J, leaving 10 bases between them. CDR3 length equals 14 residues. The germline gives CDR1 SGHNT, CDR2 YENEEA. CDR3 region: CASSLESGTTEAFF. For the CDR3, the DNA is TGTGCCAGCAGCTTAGAGTCGGGTACAACTGAAGCTTTCTTT.

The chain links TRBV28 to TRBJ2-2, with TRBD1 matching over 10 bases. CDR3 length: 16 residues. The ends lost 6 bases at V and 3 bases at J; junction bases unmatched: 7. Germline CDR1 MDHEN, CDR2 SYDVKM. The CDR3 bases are TGTGCCAGCAGGTCCCCGGGACAGGGGCACACCGGGGAGCTGTTTTTT. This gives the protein CASRSPGQGHTGELFF.

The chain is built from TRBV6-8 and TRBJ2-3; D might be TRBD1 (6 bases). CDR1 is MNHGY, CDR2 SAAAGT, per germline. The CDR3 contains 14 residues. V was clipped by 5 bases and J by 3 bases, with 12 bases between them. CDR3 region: CASSQAQGTDTQYF. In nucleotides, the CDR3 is TGTGCCAGCAGTCAAGCCCAGGGGACAGATACGCAGTATTTT.

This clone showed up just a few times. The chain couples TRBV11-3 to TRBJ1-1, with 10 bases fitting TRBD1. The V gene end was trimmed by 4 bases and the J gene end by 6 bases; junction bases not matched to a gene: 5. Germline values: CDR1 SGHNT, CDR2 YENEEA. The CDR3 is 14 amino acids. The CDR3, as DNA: TGTGCCAGCAGCTACTCCGGGACAGGGGCTGAAGCTTTCTTT. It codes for CASSYSGTGAEAFF.

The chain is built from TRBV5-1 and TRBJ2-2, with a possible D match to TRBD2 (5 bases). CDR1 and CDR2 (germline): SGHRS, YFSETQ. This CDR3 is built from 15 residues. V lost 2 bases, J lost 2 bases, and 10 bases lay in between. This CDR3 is CASSLAAINTGELFF. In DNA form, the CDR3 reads TGCGCCAGCAGCTTAGCGGCCATCAACACCGGGGAGCTGTTTTTT. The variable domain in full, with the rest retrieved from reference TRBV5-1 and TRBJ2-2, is KAGVTQTPRYLIKTRGQQVTLSCSPISGHRSVSWYQQTPGQGLQFLFEYFSETQRNKGNFPGRFSGRQFSNSRSEMNVSTLELGDSALYLCASSLAAINTGELFFGEGSRLTVL.

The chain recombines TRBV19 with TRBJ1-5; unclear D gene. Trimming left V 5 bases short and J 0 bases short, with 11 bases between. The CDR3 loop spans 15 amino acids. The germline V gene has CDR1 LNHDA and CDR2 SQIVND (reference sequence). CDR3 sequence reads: CASSGGSYSNQPQHF. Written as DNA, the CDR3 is TGTGCCAGTAGTGGAGGATCCTATAGCAATCAGCCCCAGCATTTT.

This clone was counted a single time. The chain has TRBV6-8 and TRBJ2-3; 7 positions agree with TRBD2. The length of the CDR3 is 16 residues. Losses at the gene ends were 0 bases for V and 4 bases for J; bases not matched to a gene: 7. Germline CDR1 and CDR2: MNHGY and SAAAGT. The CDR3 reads CASSYSGGRRPDTQYF. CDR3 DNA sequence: TGTGCCAGCAGTTACTCCGGCGGGAGAAGGCCAGATACGCAGTATTTT.

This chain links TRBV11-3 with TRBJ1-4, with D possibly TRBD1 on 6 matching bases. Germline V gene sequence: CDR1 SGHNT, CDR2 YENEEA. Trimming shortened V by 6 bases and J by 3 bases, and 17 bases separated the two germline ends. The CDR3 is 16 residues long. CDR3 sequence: CASRDGGAGANEKLFF. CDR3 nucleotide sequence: TGTGCCAGCAGAGATGGTGGGGCAGGGGCTAATGAAAAACTGTTTTTT. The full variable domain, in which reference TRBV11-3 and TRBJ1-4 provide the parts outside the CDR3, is EAGVVQSPRYKIIEKKQPVAFWCNPISGHNTLYWYLQNLGQGPELLIRYENEEAVDDSQLPKDRFSAERLKGVDSTLKIQPAELGDSAVYLCASRDGGAGANEKLFFGSGTQLSVL.

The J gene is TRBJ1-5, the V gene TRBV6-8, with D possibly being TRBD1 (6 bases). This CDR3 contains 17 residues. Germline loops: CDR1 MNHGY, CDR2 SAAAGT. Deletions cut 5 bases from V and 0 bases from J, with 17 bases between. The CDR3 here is CASSQRPGHLSNQPQHF. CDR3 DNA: TGTGCCAGCAGTCAACGTCCGGGACACCTTAGCAATCAGCCCCAGCATTTT.

The CDR3 nucleotides are TGTGCCAGCAGCCTCTTCGGAGGGGCCAAAAACATTCAGTACTTC. Its protein product is CASSLFGGAKNIQYF. The chain employs TRBV11-3 and TRBJ2-4, with D possibly matching TRBD2 (6 bases). Trimming took 5 bases from V and 1 from J, leaving 12 bases between them. The CDR3 sequence is 15 residues long. Germline V CDR1 and CDR2: SGHNT, YENEEA.